Each of the 7 T cell receptor beta chains below was sequenced from the same sample in a study of shared clonotypes between healthy human individuals. TCRdb's table, derived via immunoSEQ multiplex PCR, lists solely in-frame clones and lacks some. The data contain about 680,000 clones, around 72% of them singletons. Sequences were obtained from memory CD4+ T cells sorted from blood. Specified subset: CD45RA-negative fraction. The source of these receptors is a woman in her twenties or thirties in good health.

This chain links TRBV19 with TRBJ2-4; TRBD1 or TRBD2 may be the D gene (7 bases each). Germline V gives CDR1 LNHDA, CDR2 SQIVND (reference sequence). The germline V and J ends were trimmed by 9 bases and 1 base, with 19 bases remaining between them. The CDR3 sequence is 16 residues long. In DNA, the CDR3 is TGTGCCAGCCGAGGGAGGGAGGGGGCGGCCAAAAACATTCAGTACTTC. It translates to CASRGREGAAKNIQYF.

With regard to this clone: Within the sample, other DNA sequences also encode this same CDR3. The chain employs TRBV11-2 and TRBJ2-1; D ambiguous. There are 11 residues in the CDR3. Germline V gene sequence: CDR1 SGHAT, CDR2 FQNNGV. V shed 2 bases and J shed 7 bases, with 3 bases lying between them. The CDR3 is CASSLNNEQFF. DNA for the CDR3: TGTGCCAGCAGCTTAAATAATGAGCAGTTCTTC.

This rearrangement joins TRBV7-2 to TRBJ2-2; D not certain. V was cut by 1 base and J by 6 bases, with 12 bases left in between. CDR1 and CDR2 from the germline V gene are SGHTA and FQGNSA. The CDR3 consists of 15 residues. The CDR3 is CASSLGLPGPGELFF. The CDR3 DNA follows: TGTGCCAGCAGCTTAGGTCTCCCCGGGCCCGGGGAGCTGTTTTTT.

This sequence joins TRBV29-1 and TRBJ1-1, with D unclear. Per germline, CDR1 SQVTM and CDR2 ANQGSEA. The CDR3 covers 12 residues. The ends were cut back, 4 bases at V and 3 bases at J, with 9 bases in the middle. CDR3 DNA: TGCAGCGTTGGGCCGGGTTACACTGAAGCTTTCTTT. It is translated as CSVGPGYTEAFF.

The rearrangement joins TRBV5-1 to TRBJ2-1; TRBD2 matches at 7 bases. V lost 3 bases to trimming and J lost 0 bases; unmatched junction nucleotides: 3. This CDR3 spans 15 amino acids. CDR1 is SGHRS, CDR2 YFSETQ, per germline. The CDR3 bases are TGCGCCAGCAGCTGGGGCGGGAGCTCCTACAATGAGCAGTTCTTC. This translates into CASSWGGSSYNEQFF.

The rearrangement joins TRBV4-1 to TRBJ2-1; D is unclear. With 1 base removed from V and 9 bases from J, the gap between germline ends came to 13 bases. The CDR3 totals 14 residues. Germline CDR1 and CDR2: MGHRA and YSYEKL. The CDR3 loop reads CASSQVRSAGEQFF. CDR3 in DNA: TGCGCCAGCAGCCAAGTGCGTTCGGCTGGTGAGCAGTTCTTC.

Comments on this clone: This likely came from a read error, as a far larger clone is one base away. The chain has TRBV6-5 and TRBJ2-7; TRBD1 aligns across 11 bases. With V trimmed by 7 bases and J by 4 bases, 6 bases remained unmatched. This CDR3 is 14 amino acids long. Germline assignment: CDR1 MNHEY and CDR2 SVGAGI. The DNA for the CDR3 is TGTGCCAGCATCCGAGGACAGGGGGCTTACGAGCAGTACTTC. As protein: CASIRGQGAYEQYF.